The rows below give T cell receptor beta chains drawn from one sample of a study of beta chain features in type 1 diabetes. Repertoires were generated with immunoSEQ multiplex PCR, while TCRdb's copy carries only in-frame clones and drops some. The repertoire holds roughly 330,000 clones, with approximately 13% as singletons. The specimen was naive CD4+ T cells from blood. The source of these receptors is a woman aged 18-30 years with type 1 diabetes. Both conserved end residues are part of each CDR3. The order of the fields is clone size, J gene, V gene, D gene, CDR3 protein, CDR3 DNA. D genes are given only for firm matches. The size field is filled for only some rows; it gives once, few, many or a size class.

- TRBJ2-2 TRBV7-2 - CASSLRQAGELFF TGTGCCAGCAGCCTAAGGCAGGCCGGGGAGCTGTTTTTT
- TRBJ2-1 TRBV19 - CASSIEAPLSYNEQFF TGTGCCAGTAGTATAGAAGCCCCGCTCTCCTACAATGAGCAGTTCTTC
- TRBJ2-1 TRBV7-3 TRBD1 CASSPGGTGRVEQFF TGTGCCAGCAGCCCCGGAGGGACAGGGAGGGTTGAGCAGTTCTTC
- TRBJ1-2 TRBV5-4 - CASSLQGPYGYTF TGTGCCAGCAGCTTGCAGGGCCCCTATGGCTACACCTTC
- TRBJ2-1 TRBV11-2 TRBD2 CASSSISGRAYNEQFF TGTGCCAGCAGCTCCATTAGCGGGAGGGCTTACAATGAGCAGTTCTTC
few TRBJ2-3 TRBV15 - CATSRDRSSLGTDTQYF TGTGCCACCAGCAGAGATCGTTCTAGTCTGGGCACAGATACGCAGTATTTT
- TRBJ2-1 TRBV6-1 - CASSDRQGAYNEQFF TGTGCCAGCAGTGATAGGCAGGGTGCCTACAATGAGCAGTTCTTC
few TRBJ2-7 TRBV7-2 TRBD1 CASSPYPQGAYEQYF TGTGCCAGCAGCCCATACCCACAGGGGGCGTACGAGCAGTACTTC
- TRBJ2-7 TRBV7-9 - CASSVSQGTGRYEQYF TGTGCCAGCAGCGTGTCACAGGGAACTGGTAGATACGAGCAGTACTTC
few TRBJ2-5 TRBV19 TRBD2 CASSQRLAGEGETQYF TGTGCCAGTAGCCAACGACTAGCGGGAGAGGGGGAGACCCAGTACTTC
- TRBJ2-7 TRBV18 TRBD1 CASSPTGTGGPYEQYF TGTGCCAGCTCACCGACCGGGACAGGGGGTCCCTACGAGCAGTACTTC
few TRBJ2-3 TRBV15 - CATSRLGGGTDTQYF TGTGCCACCAGCAGACTAGGAGGGGGCACAGATACGCAGTATTTT
few TRBJ2-1 TRBV30 TRBD2 CAWSVRLLAGNNEQFF TGTGCCTGGAGTGTACGTCTACTAGCGGGGAACAATGAGCAGTTCTTC
- TRBJ1-2 TRBV7-2 - CASSLNYGYTF TGTGCCAGCAGCCTTAACTATGGCTACACCTTC
few TRBJ1-5 TRBV28 TRBD1 CASSLAGGSNQPQHF TGTGCCAGCAGTTTAGCAGGGGGCAGCAATCAGCCCCAGCATTTT
- TRBJ2-1 TRBV12-5 TRBD2 CASVTSGPNEQFF TGTGCTAGTGTGACTAGCGGGCCTAATGAGCAGTTCTTC
- TRBJ1-5 TRBV19 - CASTPWGDNQPQHF TGTGCCAGTACCCCTTGGGGGGACAATCAGCCCCAGCATTTT
- TRBJ2-7 TRBV30 - CAWSRQVPDEQYF TGTGCCTGGAGTCGTCAGGTTCCCGACGAGCAGTACTTC
- TRBJ1-2 TRBV18 - CASSPGAGTNYGYTF TGTGCCAGCTCACCCGGAGCGGGCACTAACTATGGCTACACCTTC
- TRBJ2-3 TRBV28 - CASSSLKTDTQYF TGTGCCAGCAGTTCACTGAAGACAGATACGCAGTATTTT
few TRBJ1-3 TRBV18 - CASSPRDNGNTIYF TGTGCCAGCTCACCTCGGGACAACGGAAACACCATATATTTT
few TRBJ1-5 TRBV30 - CAWSFRQVNQPQHF TGTGCCTGGAGCTTCCGACAGGTAAATCAGCCCCAGCATTTT
few TRBJ2-3 TRBV7-3 TRBD2 CASGTSVDTQYF TGTGCCAGCGGGACTAGCGTAGATACGCAGTATTTT
few TRBJ2-3 TRBV23-1 TRBD1 CASSSTRTGLALSTDTQYF TGCGCCAGCAGTTCAACGAGGACAGGGTTAGCGTTAAGCACAGATACGCAGTATTTT
few TRBJ1-2 TRBV11-2 - CASSLDQGPWGYTF TGTGCCAGCAGCTTAGATCAGGGTCCTTGGGGCTACACCTTC
- TRBJ2-3 TRBV10-3 - CAISESGSRDTQYF TGTGCCATCAGTGAGTCGGGTAGCAGAGATACGCAGTATTTT
few TRBJ1-1 TRBV5-4 TRBD1 CASSPSTGWTEAFF TGTGCCAGCAGCCCTTCGACAGGGTGGACTGAAGCTTTCTTT
few TRBJ2-7 TRBV5-4 TRBD2 CASSSPGLAAYEQYF TGTGCCAGCAGCTCCCCGGGACTAGCCGCGTACGAGCAGTACTTC
- TRBJ2-2 TRBV25-1 - CASSENRDLITGELFF TGTGCCAGCAGTGAAAACCGGGACTTAATCACCGGGGAGCTGTTTTTT
few TRBJ2-1 TRBV6-5 TRBD1 CASSKDRVEFF TGTGCCAGCAGTAAGGACAGGGTCGAGTTCTTC
few TRBJ1-4 TRBV4-1 - CASSQLGGVDEKLFF TGCGCCAGCAGCCAATTAGGGGGAGTCGATGAAAAACTGTTTTTT
- TRBJ2-5 TRBV5-6 - CASSLGPGGETQYF TGTGCCAGCAGCTTGGGGCCGGGTGGAGAGACCCAGTACTTC